This TCR beta chain appears in the sequencing data of a study of breast tumors, draining lymph nodes, adjacent tissues. Study-wide points: Findings are consistent with lymph node origin and intratumoral expansion of most tumor T cells.

The lymph nodes were axillary draining lymph nodes from breast cancer patients. TCRdb redid the calling of the multiplex PCR reads with MiXCR, one entry per CDR3 protein. The sample has around 300,000 distinct CDR3 sequences, roughly 30% seen once. Turning to this clonotype: Antigen unknown. This could be a read error, since a much larger clone is one nucleotide away.

The clonotype was recovered from a female donor with breast cancer. Some clones in this sample may be carry-over from other donors' samples. The sequenced sample consisted of axillary lymph node tissue.

CDR3 nucleotides: TGTGCCAGCAGCCATGCCGGGACTAGCTTTACCTACGAGCAGCACTTC. Protein: CASSHAGTSFTYEQHF. V and J are TRBV11-3 and TRBJ2-7, with 9 bases lining up with TRBD2. Germline CDR1 SGHNT, CDR2 YENEEA. The CDR3 has 16 residues. Full variable domain (remainder filled in from reference TRBV11-3 and TRBJ2-7): EAGVVQSPRYKIIEKKQPVAFWCNPISGHNTLYWYLQNLGQGPELLIRYENEEAVDDSQLPKDRFSAERLKGVDSTLKIQPAELGDSAVYLCASSHAGTSFTYEQHFGPGTRLTVT.